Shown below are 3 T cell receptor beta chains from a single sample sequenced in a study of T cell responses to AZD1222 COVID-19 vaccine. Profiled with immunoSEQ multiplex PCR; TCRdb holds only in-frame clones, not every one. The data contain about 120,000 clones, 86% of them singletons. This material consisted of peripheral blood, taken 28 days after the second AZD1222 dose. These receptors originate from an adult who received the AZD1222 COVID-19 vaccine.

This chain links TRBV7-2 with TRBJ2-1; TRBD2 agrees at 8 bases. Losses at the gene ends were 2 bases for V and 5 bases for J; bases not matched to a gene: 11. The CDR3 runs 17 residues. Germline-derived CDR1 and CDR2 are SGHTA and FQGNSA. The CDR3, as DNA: TGTGCCAGCAGCTTATGGGGGTCTAGCGGGCGCCACAATGAGCAGTTCTTC. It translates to CASSLWGSSGRHNEQFF.

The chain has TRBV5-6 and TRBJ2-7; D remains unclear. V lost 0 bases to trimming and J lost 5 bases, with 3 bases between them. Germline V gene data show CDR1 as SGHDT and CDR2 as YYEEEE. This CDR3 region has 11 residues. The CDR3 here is CASSLGNEQYF. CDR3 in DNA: TGTGCCAGCAGCTTGGGGAACGAGCAGTACTTC.

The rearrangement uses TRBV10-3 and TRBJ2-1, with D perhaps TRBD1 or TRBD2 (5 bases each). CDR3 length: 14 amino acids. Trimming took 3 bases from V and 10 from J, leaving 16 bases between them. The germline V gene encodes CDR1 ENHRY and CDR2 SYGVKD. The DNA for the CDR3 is TGTGCCATCAGTGACGGGACCGAGTCTCACGAGCAGTTCTTC. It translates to CAISDGTESHEQFF.